These T cell receptor beta chains were read from a single sample in a study of blood T cells in healthy people across ages. TCRdb called the 5' RACE reads again in MiXCR, with one record for every CDR3 protein. The sample holds some 1.5 million distinct CDR3 sequences; roughly 27% are singletons and the top ten take roughly 8%. The sample was blood. These receptors originate from a young woman in good health. Both conserved end residues are part of each CDR3. The D gene is left open where the match is weak. Size is omitted from some rows. Given values are once, few, many or a class for expanded clones.

j_call	v_call	clone_size	cdr3_length	d_call	cdr3_aa	cdr3_nt
TRBJ2-7	TRBV13	-	15	TRBD2	CASSLQGLASYEQYF	TGTGCCAGCAGCCTCCAAGGACTAGCGAGCTACGAGCAGTACTTC
TRBJ2-7	TRBV12-3/TRBV12-4	few	14	TRBD1	CASSPTTGGDKQYF	TGTGCCAGCAGTCCGACGACAGGGGGAGACAAGCAGTACTTC
TRBJ2-7	TRBV2	many	15	TRBD2	CASSEQTSGTVEQYF	TGTGCCAGCAGTGAACAGACTAGCGGGACTGTCGAGCAGTACTTC
TRBJ1-1	TRBV6-5	-	17	-	CASSHSSGYSRGAEAFF	TGTGCCAGCAGTCACTCGAGTGGTTATTCGCGGGGAGCTGAAGCTTTCTTT
TRBJ2-5	TRBV20-1	few	16	TRBD2	CSARYGTSGSRETQYF	TGCAGTGCTAGATATGGGACTAGCGGGAGTAGGGAGACCCAGTACTTC
TRBJ2-3	TRBV2	few	11	-	CASTPQRPQYF	TGTGCCAGCACCCCTCAGCGTCCGCAGTATTTT
TRBJ2-3	TRBV10-3	-	15	-	CALSGSSFSTDTQYF	TGTGCCCTCAGTGGATCCAGCTTTAGCACAGATACGCAGTATTTT
TRBJ1-2	TRBV29-1	-	14	-	CSVDGASGAYGYTF	TGCAGCGTTGATGGGGCATCGGGGGCCTATGGCTACACCTTC
TRBJ1-2	TRBV28	-	12	-	CTSWTLAYGYTF	TGTACCAGCTGGACCCTGGCCTATGGCTACACCTTC
TRBJ2-7	TRBV5-1	few	15	-	CASSLSWASSYEQYF	TGCGCCAGCAGCTTGAGTTGGGCCAGCTCCTACGAGCAGTACTTC
TRBJ2-4	TRBV13	few	13	TRBD1	CASNSSGQRTQYF	TGTGCCAGCAACTCTTCGGGACAGAGGACTCAGTACTTC
TRBJ2-6	TRBV28	-	16	-	CASSLTPSTGANVLTF	TGTGCCAGCAGCCTAACCCCAAGCACTGGGGCCAACGTCCTGACTTTC
TRBJ1-5	TRBV12-3/TRBV12-4	-	12	-	CASSGGAGPQHF	TGTGCCAGCAGTGGGGGGGCAGGGCCCCAGCATTTT
TRBJ2-5	TRBV27	-	13	-	CAGSSQTQETQYF	TGTGCCGGCAGTTCACAGACGCAAGAGACCCAGTACTTC
TRBJ1-2	TRBV7-9	-	13	-	CASSRRGPYGYTF	TGTGCCAGCAGTCGGAGAGGTCCCTATGGCTACACCTTC
TRBJ2-6	TRBV5-1	-	16	-	CASSSDGPTGANVLTF	TGCGCCAGCAGCTCGGACGGTCCCACTGGGGCCAACGTCCTGACTTTC
TRBJ2-6	TRBV7-9	few	16	TRBD1	CASSSGTGFGANVLTF	TGTGCCAGCAGCTCTGGGACAGGGTTTGGGGCCAACGTCCTGACTTTC
TRBJ2-5	TRBV4-2	few	16	TRBD2	CASSQDNPSGAETQYF	TGTGCCAGCAGCCAAGATAACCCTAGCGGGGCGGAGACCCAGTACTTC
TRBJ2-5	TRBV7-9	-	13	-	CATETGRVNEQYF	TGTGCCACCGAAACCGGCAGGGTCAATGAGCAGTACTTC
TRBJ2-7	TRBV20-1	-	12	-	CSALRTVYEQYF	TGCAGTGCCCTTCGGACAGTCTACGAGCAGTACTTC
TRBJ1-4	TRBV5-1	few	16	-	CASSPGTHATNEKLFF	TGCGCCAGCAGCCCCGGGACACATGCAACTAATGAAAAACTGTTTTTT
TRBJ1-2	TRBV7-9	-	17	TRBD1	CASSYTGAGVGGYGYTF	TGTGCCAGCAGCTATACAGGGGCTGGTGTGGGAGGCTATGGCTACACCTTC
TRBJ2-7	TRBV12-3/TRBV12-4	many	14	-	CASRSTGRSYEQYF	TGTGCCAGCAGAAGTACAGGGAGGTCCTACGAGCAGTACTTC
TRBJ1-2	TRBV20-1	few	14	TRBD1	CSAKRDSDYYGYTF	TGCAGTGCTAAAAGGGACAGCGATTACTATGGCTACACCTTC
TRBJ2-3	TRBV5-1	few	16	-	CASSYSSGKVPDTQYF	TGCGCCAGCAGCTATTCCTCCGGGAAGGTCCCAGATACGCAGTATTTT
TRBJ2-3	TRBV3-1	-	15	-	CASIISPGTQDTQYF	TGTGCCAGCATCATCAGCCCAGGGACCCAAGATACGCAGTATTTT
TRBJ1-1	TRBV20-1	once	13	TRBD1	CSATRTGVTEAFF	TGCAGTGCTACACGGACAGGGGTCACTGAAGCTTTCTTT
TRBJ2-7	TRBV7-2	-	16	TRBD2	CASSPQGSGRAYEQYF	TGTGCCAGCAGCCCCCAGGGCAGCGGGAGAGCCTACGAGCAGTACTTC
TRBJ2-3	TRBV9	-	15	TRBD1	CASSVERTGVDTQYF	TGTGCCAGCAGCGTAGAGAGGACAGGGGTAGATACGCAGTATTTT
TRBJ2-7	TRBV6-2/TRBV6-3	few	14	-	CASSDLGRDYEQYF	TGTGCCAGCAGTGATCTCGGCCGGGACTACGAGCAGTACTTC
TRBJ1-5	TRBV18	few	13	TRBD1	CASSGTGTQPQHF	TGTGCCAGCTCAGGGACAGGGACCCAGCCCCAGCATTTT
TRBJ1-5	TRBV15	few	15	-	CATSMTKLANQPQHF	TGTGCCACCAGCATGACAAAGCTTGCAAATCAGCCCCAGCATTTT
TRBJ1-2	TRBV2	-	11	-	CAARGPEGYTF	TGTGCCGCACGGGGCCCCGAAGGCTACACCTTC
TRBJ2-7	TRBV20-1	-	15	TRBD2	CSAKRPGLAGAEQYF	TGCAGTGCCAAACGCCCAGGACTAGCGGGGGCCGAGCAGTACTTC
TRBJ2-1	TRBV5-1	-	18	TRBD2	CASSLYPSGGPTYNEQFF	TGCGCCAGCAGCTTGTATCCTAGCGGGGGGCCGACCTACAATGAGCAGTTCTTC
TRBJ2-3	TRBV2	-	14	TRBD2	CASGSGGSTDTQYF	TGTGCCAGCGGTAGCGGGGGAAGCACAGATACGCAGTATTTT
TRBJ1-2	TRBV12-3/TRBV12-4	few	14	-	CASSFEGGIYGYTF	TGTGCCAGCAGTTTCGAGGGGGGGATCTATGGCTACACCTTC
TRBJ2-6	TRBV20-1	many	14	-	CSAEVGSGANVLTF	TGCAGTGCTGAGGTGGGGTCTGGGGCCAACGTCCTGACTTTC
TRBJ2-3	TRBV3-1	-	15	-	CASSQGVVGTDTQYF	TGTGCCAGCAGCCAAGGAGTCGTCGGCACAGATACGCAGTATTTT
TRBJ2-3	TRBV7-2	-	15	-	CASSFGGFSTDTQYF	TGTGCCAGCAGCTTCGGCGGGTTTAGCACAGATACGCAGTATTTT
TRBJ1-4	TRBV20-1	-	11	-	CSAAQGEKLFF	TGCAGTGCAGCACAGGGTGAAAAACTGTTTTTT
TRBJ2-3	TRBV7-6	-	15	-	CSSSLDTGWGDTQYF	TGTTCCAGCAGCTTAGATACGGGATGGGGAGATACGCAGTATTTT
TRBJ2-6	TRBV6-5	-	11	-	CASRRKDVLTF	TGTGCCAGCAGGAGGAAGGACGTCCTGACTTTC
TRBJ1-2	TRBV28	few	14	-	CASSATQRYPGYTF	TGTGCCAGCAGCGCCACTCAGAGATACCCGGGCTACACCTTC
TRBJ2-2	TRBV7-2	once	19	TRBD2	CASSFPVLWVSGMGGELFF	TGTGCCAGCAGCTTCCCCGTCCTCTGGGTTAGCGGGATGGGCGGGGAGCTGTTTTTT